The rows below give T cell receptor beta chains drawn from one sample of a study of blood T cell repertoires in COVID-19. Data came from immunoSEQ multiplex PCR; TCRdb stores just in-frame clones and leaves some out. Here the sample spans fewer than 250,000 clones, approximately 82% being singletons. Sequenced sample: peripheral blood. These receptors came from a man between 45 and 60 years old with active or convalescent COVID-19. Both conserved end residues are part of each CDR3. A D gene is named only where the DNA matches it firmly. Expanded clones get a size class; other rows say once, few or many, or leave the size out.

j_call: TRBJ1-1
v_call: TRBV5-6
cdr3_length: 13
d_call: .
clone_size: .
cdr3_aa: CASSLKGLAEAFF
cdr3_nt: TGTGCCAGCAGCTTGAAGGGGTTGGCTGAAGCTTTCTTT

j_call: TRBJ2-7
v_call: TRBV6-2/TRBV6-3
cdr3_length: 18
d_call: .
clone_size: once
cdr3_aa: CASSYADPGLQGKYEQYF
cdr3_nt: TGTGCCAGCAGTTACGCTGACCCTGGACTCCAGGGGAAGTACGAGCAGTACTTC

j_call: TRBJ2-3
v_call: TRBV30
cdr3_length: 12
d_call: .
clone_size: once
cdr3_aa: CAWSAGTDTQYF
cdr3_nt: TGTGCCTGGAGCGCAGGGACAGATACGCAGTATTTT

j_call: TRBJ1-6
v_call: TRBV5-1
cdr3_length: 14
d_call: .
clone_size: .
cdr3_aa: CASSLGQDSSPLHF
cdr3_nt: TGCGCCAGCAGCTTGGGACAGGACAGTTCACCCCTCCACTTT

j_call: TRBJ2-4
v_call: TRBV19
cdr3_length: 14
d_call: .
clone_size: .
cdr3_aa: CASSKELTKNIQYF
cdr3_nt: TGTGCCAGTAGTAAGGAACTAACCAAAAACATTCAGTACTTC

j_call: TRBJ1-1
v_call: TRBV6-4
cdr3_length: 13
d_call: .
clone_size: .
cdr3_aa: CASSSERGTEAFF
cdr3_nt: TGTGCCAGCAGCTCCGAACGCGGCACTGAAGCTTTCTTT

j_call: TRBJ1-2
v_call: TRBV6-6
cdr3_length: 11
d_call: .
clone_size: few
cdr3_aa: CASSAPGGYTF
cdr3_nt: TGTGCCAGCTCCGCACCGGGGGGCTACACCTTC

j_call: TRBJ2-7
v_call: TRBV7-4
cdr3_length: 14
d_call: .
clone_size: once
cdr3_aa: CASSLELCSYEQYF
cdr3_nt: TGTGCCAGCAGCTTAGAACTCTGCTCCTACGAGCAGTACTTC

j_call: TRBJ2-1
v_call: TRBV9
cdr3_length: 17
d_call: TRBD2
clone_size: few
cdr3_aa: CASSPLGGRARKDEQFF
cdr3_nt: TGTGCCAGCAGCCCTCTTGGCGGGAGGGCCCGGAAGGATGAGCAGTTCTTC

j_call: TRBJ1-1
v_call: TRBV6-6
cdr3_length: 13
d_call: .
clone_size: .
cdr3_aa: CASTRGGNTEAFF
cdr3_nt: TGTGCCAGCACCCGAGGGGGGAACACTGAAGCTTTCTTT

j_call: TRBJ2-7
v_call: TRBV5-5
cdr3_length: 15
d_call: .
clone_size: .
cdr3_aa: CASVSGAKSSYEQYF
cdr3_nt: TGTGCCAGCGTATCAGGGGCTAAAAGCTCCTACGAGCAGTACTTC

j_call: TRBJ1-1
v_call: TRBV7-2
cdr3_length: 15
d_call: .
clone_size: .
cdr3_aa: CASSSGGQPNTEAFF
cdr3_nt: TGTGCCAGCAGCTCTGGTGGACAGCCGAACACTGAAGCTTTCTTT

j_call: TRBJ1-4
v_call: TRBV18
cdr3_length: 14
d_call: .
clone_size: .
cdr3_aa: CASSPTGQNEKLFF
cdr3_nt: TGTGCCAGCTCACCAACAGGACAGAATGAAAAACTGTTTTTT

j_call: TRBJ2-7
v_call: TRBV19
cdr3_length: 14
d_call: .
clone_size: .
cdr3_aa: CASSILPGRHEQYF
cdr3_nt: TGTGCCAGTAGTATCCTTCCAGGGCGCCACGAGCAGTACTTC

j_call: TRBJ1-1
v_call: TRBV28
cdr3_length: 11
d_call: .
clone_size: .
cdr3_aa: CASRGKPEAFF
cdr3_nt: TGTGCCAGCCGCGGGAAACCCGAAGCTTTCTTT

j_call: TRBJ2-1
v_call: TRBV7-9
cdr3_length: 15
d_call: TRBD1
clone_size: .
cdr3_aa: CASSLERDRRPEQFF
cdr3_nt: TGTGCCAGCAGCTTAGAAAGGGACAGGCGACCCGAGCAGTTCTTC

j_call: TRBJ2-7
v_call: TRBV5-1
cdr3_length: 14
d_call: .
clone_size: .
cdr3_aa: CASSFTTGPYEQYF
cdr3_nt: TGCGCCAGCAGCTTTACGACAGGACCTTACGAGCAGTACTTC

j_call: TRBJ2-1
v_call: TRBV9
cdr3_length: 14
d_call: .
clone_size: .
cdr3_aa: CASSVELFYNEQFF
cdr3_nt: TGTGCCAGCAGCGTAGAGCTTTTCTACAATGAGCAGTTCTTC

j_call: TRBJ1-1
v_call: TRBV27
cdr3_length: 14
d_call: .
clone_size: .
cdr3_aa: CASSFAGGNTEAFF
cdr3_nt: TGTGCCAGCAGTTTTGCGGGGGGAAACACTGAAGCTTTCTTT

j_call: TRBJ1-2
v_call: TRBV7-2
cdr3_length: 14
d_call: .
clone_size: .
cdr3_aa: CASSSNGVAGGYTF
cdr3_nt: TGTGCCAGCAGCTCCAATGGGGTGGCAGGGGGCTACACCTTC

j_call: TRBJ2-6
v_call: TRBV19
cdr3_length: 16
d_call: TRBD1
clone_size: .
cdr3_aa: CASSTLTGAGANVLTF
cdr3_nt: TGTGCCAGTAGTACCCTGACAGGGGCTGGGGCCAACGTCCTGACTTTC

j_call: TRBJ2-1
v_call: TRBV5-6
cdr3_length: 18
d_call: TRBD2
clone_size: .
cdr3_aa: CASRQLTAPSGGGYEQFF
cdr3_nt: TGTGCCAGCAGGCAACTGACTGCTCCCAGCGGGGGTGGGTATGAGCAGTTCTTC

j_call: TRBJ1-2
v_call: TRBV9
cdr3_length: 11
d_call: .
clone_size: .
cdr3_aa: CASSPGDGYTF
cdr3_nt: TGTGCCAGCAGCCCAGGGGATGGCTACACCTTC

j_call: TRBJ1-3
v_call: TRBV14
cdr3_length: 16
d_call: .
clone_size: .
cdr3_aa: CASSQAPPGTGNTIYF
cdr3_nt: TGTGCCAGCAGCCAGGCCCCCCCAGGGACTGGAAACACCATATATTTT

j_call: TRBJ2-6
v_call: TRBV19
cdr3_length: 15
d_call: .
clone_size: once
cdr3_aa: CASSIQGPGANVLTF
cdr3_nt: TGTGCCAGTAGTATCCAGGGTCCTGGGGCCAACGTCCTGACTTTC

j_call: TRBJ2-7
v_call: TRBV19
cdr3_length: 14
d_call: TRBD1
clone_size: .
cdr3_aa: CASSIAGGTHEQYF
cdr3_nt: TGTGCCAGTAGTATAGCAGGGGGAACCCACGAGCAGTACTTC

j_call: TRBJ1-6
v_call: TRBV6-2/TRBV6-3
cdr3_length: 13
d_call: .
clone_size: .
cdr3_aa: CASSRTSNSPLHF
cdr3_nt: TGTGCCAGCAGCCGCACTTCGAATTCACCCCTCCACTTT

j_call: TRBJ2-1
v_call: TRBV24-1
cdr3_length: 17
d_call: .
clone_size: .
cdr3_aa: CATSDSPGTPLGDEQFF
cdr3_nt: TGTGCCACCAGTGATTCACCCGGGACTCCCCTTGGGGATGAGCAGTTCTTC

j_call: TRBJ2-3
v_call: TRBV7-9
cdr3_length: 14
d_call: TRBD1
clone_size: once
cdr3_aa: CASSYGTGEDTQYF
cdr3_nt: TGTGCCAGCAGCTACGGGACAGGGGAGGATACGCAGTATTTT

j_call: TRBJ2-1
v_call: TRBV9
cdr3_length: 16
d_call: TRBD2
clone_size: .
cdr3_aa: CASSASGGGNYNEQFF
cdr3_nt: TGTGCCAGCAGCGCCTCCGGCGGGGGAAACTACAATGAGCAGTTCTTC

j_call: TRBJ2-7
v_call: TRBV7-6
cdr3_length: 14
d_call: TRBD2
clone_size: few
cdr3_aa: CASSLGLAITEQYF
cdr3_nt: TGTGCCAGCAGCTTAGGACTAGCAATCACCGAGCAGTACTTC

j_call: TRBJ1-6
v_call: TRBV24-1
cdr3_length: 18
d_call: .
clone_size: .
cdr3_aa: CATSDLEQTIRNGSPLHF
cdr3_nt: TGTGCCACCAGTGATTTGGAACAGACGATTCGAAACGGTTCACCCCTCCACTTT

j_call: TRBJ2-3
v_call: TRBV10-3
cdr3_length: 13
d_call: .
clone_size: .
cdr3_aa: CAINGVSTDTQYF
cdr3_nt: TGTGCCATCAACGGGGTTAGCACAGATACGCAGTATTTT

j_call: TRBJ2-1
v_call: TRBV6-6
cdr3_length: 14
d_call: TRBD2
clone_size: few
cdr3_aa: CASSRRGGYNEQFF
cdr3_nt: TGTGCCAGCAGCCGGCGGGGGGGCTACAATGAGCAGTTCTTC

j_call: TRBJ1-1
v_call: TRBV2
cdr3_length: 13
d_call: .
clone_size: few
cdr3_aa: CASSAAEGLEAFF
cdr3_nt: TGTGCCAGCAGTGCGGCGGAGGGTTTGGAAGCTTTCTTT

j_call: TRBJ2-5
v_call: TRBV7-9
cdr3_length: 14
d_call: .
clone_size: .
cdr3_aa: CASSATNFQETQYF
cdr3_nt: TGTGCCAGCAGCGCTACGAACTTCCAAGAGACCCAGTACTTC

j_call: TRBJ2-7
v_call: TRBV3-1/TRBV3-2
cdr3_length: 19
d_call: TRBD2
clone_size: .
cdr3_aa: CASSQEVAREFPRSGEQYF
cdr3_nt: TGTGCCAGCAGCCAAGAAGTTGCGCGGGAGTTCCCCAGATCGGGGGAGCAGTACTTC

j_call: TRBJ2-3
v_call: TRBV7-9
cdr3_length: 13
d_call: .
clone_size: once
cdr3_aa: CASSFEGADTQYF
cdr3_nt: TGTGCCAGCAGCTTTGAGGGTGCAGATACGCAGTATTTT

j_call: TRBJ2-7
v_call: TRBV20-1
cdr3_length: 11
d_call: .
clone_size: .
cdr3_aa: CSAQGGPEQYF
cdr3_nt: TGCAGTGCGCAAGGAGGGCCGGAGCAGTACTTC

j_call: TRBJ1-4
v_call: TRBV6-1
cdr3_length: 16
d_call: .
clone_size: .
cdr3_aa: CASSGQDRLLWEKLFF
cdr3_nt: TGTGCCAGCAGTGGACAGGACCGTCTTTTGTGGGAAAAACTGTTTTTT

j_call: TRBJ2-3
v_call: TRBV12-5
cdr3_length: 19
d_call: TRBD2
clone_size: .
cdr3_aa: CASGPGTSGAVTSTDTQYF
cdr3_nt: TGTGCTAGTGGTCCCGGGACTAGCGGGGCCGTTACTAGCACAGATACGCAGTATTTT

j_call: TRBJ2-1
v_call: TRBV18
cdr3_length: 14
d_call: TRBD1
clone_size: .
cdr3_aa: CASSPRTGVDEQFF
cdr3_nt: TGTGCCAGCTCACCGCGGACAGGGGTCGATGAGCAGTTCTTC

j_call: TRBJ2-7
v_call: TRBV7-8
cdr3_length: 13
d_call: .
clone_size: .
cdr3_aa: CASSSYGGLEQYF
cdr3_nt: TGTGCCAGCAGCTCATACGGGGGTCTCGAGCAGTACTTC

j_call: TRBJ2-5
v_call: TRBV19
cdr3_length: 16
d_call: .
clone_size: .
cdr3_aa: CASSMMAGLGWETQYF
cdr3_nt: TGTGCCAGTAGTATGATGGCAGGGTTGGGGTGGGAGACCCAGTACTTC

j_call: TRBJ1-5
v_call: TRBV19
cdr3_length: 16
d_call: .
clone_size: .
cdr3_aa: CASSIIWTQSNQPQHF
cdr3_nt: TGTGCCAGTAGTATAATCTGGACACAAAGCAATCAGCCCCAGCATTTT

j_call: TRBJ2-2
v_call: TRBV25-1
cdr3_length: 15
d_call: .
clone_size: .
cdr3_aa: CASSKGVLNTGELFF
cdr3_nt: TGTGCCAGCAGTAAAGGGGTGTTGAACACCGGGGAGCTGTTTTTT

j_call: TRBJ1-5
v_call: TRBV5-1
cdr3_length: 15
d_call: .
clone_size: once
cdr3_aa: CASSLDSGANQPQHF
cdr3_nt: TGCGCCAGCAGCTTGGATTCCGGAGCGAATCAGCCCCAGCATTTT

j_call: TRBJ2-1
v_call: TRBV5-4
cdr3_length: 15
d_call: TRBD2
clone_size: .
cdr3_aa: CASSESGGVFNEQFF
cdr3_nt: TGTGCCAGCAGCGAAAGCGGGGGGGTTTTCAATGAGCAGTTCTTC

j_call: TRBJ2-3
v_call: TRBV28
cdr3_length: 17
d_call: .
clone_size: .
cdr3_aa: CASRTVLASGGTDTQYF
cdr3_nt: TGTGCCAGCAGGACCGTACTAGCTTCTGGGGGCACAGATACGCAGTATTTT

j_call: TRBJ1-1
v_call: TRBV19
cdr3_length: 13
d_call: .
clone_size: .
cdr3_aa: CASSISLRTEAFF
cdr3_nt: TGTGCCAGTAGTATTTCATTGCGCACTGAAGCTTTCTTT

j_call: TRBJ1-2
v_call: TRBV7-2
cdr3_length: 16
d_call: TRBD1
clone_size: .
cdr3_aa: CASSLAYGQGRTGYTF
cdr3_nt: TGTGCCAGCAGCTTAGCGTATGGACAGGGACGGACTGGCTACACCTTC

j_call: TRBJ2-1
v_call: TRBV5-1
cdr3_length: 15
d_call: TRBD2
clone_size: .
cdr3_aa: CASSLLAGEYNEQFF
cdr3_nt: TGCGCCAGCAGCTTACTAGCGGGGGAGTACAATGAGCAGTTCTTC

j_call: TRBJ1-3
v_call: TRBV5-1
cdr3_length: 15
d_call: .
clone_size: .
cdr3_aa: CASSLGGNTGNTIYF
cdr3_nt: TGCGCCAGCAGCTTGGGTGGCAATACTGGAAACACCATATATTTT

j_call: TRBJ1-6
v_call: TRBV30
cdr3_length: 14
d_call: .
clone_size: once
cdr3_aa: CAWSLRQGNSPLHF
cdr3_nt: TGTGCCTGGAGCCTACGGCAGGGGAATTCACCCCTCCACTTT

j_call: TRBJ2-3
v_call: TRBV5-1
cdr3_length: 15
d_call: TRBD1
clone_size: .
cdr3_aa: CASSRTGGLTDTQYF
cdr3_nt: TGCGCCAGCAGTAGGACAGGGGGCCTCACAGATACGCAGTATTTT